Listed below are T cell receptor beta chains from one sample, sequenced in a study of shared clonotypes between healthy human individuals. Sequencing was performed with immunoSEQ multiplex PCR; in TCRdb, only in-frame clones are kept and a portion is missing. This sample has fewer than 400,000 clones; less than 85% occur once, and the top ten carry under 13%. The sample consisted of memory CD4+ T cells sorted from blood. These receptors originate from a young man in good health. Both conserved end residues are part of each CDR3. Fields, in order: D gene, V gene, clone size, J gene, CDR3 DNA, CDR3 protein. A D gene is named only where the DNA matches it firmly. Some rows have no size entry. The others give once, few or many, or a class for an expanded clone.

d_call: NA
v_call: TRBV5-1
clone_size: NA
j_call: TRBJ2-2
cdr3_nt: TGCGCCAGCAGCTTGGGACGGGGGCAATCCGGGGAGCTGTTTTTT
cdr3_aa: CASSLGRGQSGELFF

d_call: NA
v_call: TRBV7-2
clone_size: once
j_call: TRBJ1-5
cdr3_nt: TGTGCCAGCGGATTGGGCTTTAATCAGCCCCAGCATTTT
cdr3_aa: CASGLGFNQPQHF

d_call: NA
v_call: TRBV9
clone_size: NA
j_call: TRBJ1-2
cdr3_nt: TGTGCCAGCAGCGTAGGGCGCGCGGGCTTATATGGCTACACCTTC
cdr3_aa: CASSVGRAGLYGYTF

d_call: TRBD1
v_call: TRBV7-2
clone_size: NA
j_call: TRBJ1-4
cdr3_nt: TGTGCCAGCAGCCCTAAGGGACAGCAAAAAAAACTGTTTTTT
cdr3_aa: CASSPKGQQKKLFF

d_call: TRBD2
v_call: TRBV11-2
clone_size: NA
j_call: TRBJ2-1
cdr3_nt: TGTGCCAGCAGCCAAAGGGGTAGCGGGAGAGTCAATGAGCAGTTCTTC
cdr3_aa: CASSQRGSGRVNEQFF

d_call: TRBD1
v_call: TRBV18
clone_size: NA
j_call: TRBJ2-1
cdr3_nt: TGTGCCAGCTCCCCCGGTCTGAGACAGGGTAATAATGAGCAGTTCTTC
cdr3_aa: CASSPGLRQGNNEQFF

d_call: TRBD1
v_call: TRBV7-9
clone_size: few
j_call: TRBJ2-2
cdr3_nt: TGTGCCAGCATCGTTACAGGGGTCACCGGGGAGCTGTTTTTT
cdr3_aa: CASIVTGVTGELFF

d_call: NA
v_call: TRBV7-2
clone_size: NA
j_call: TRBJ1-2
cdr3_nt: TGTGCCAGCAGCTTAAGCACAGCGTACTTCAGTGGCTACACCTTC
cdr3_aa: CASSLSTAYFSGYTF

d_call: TRBD2
v_call: TRBV4-2
clone_size: NA
j_call: TRBJ2-4
cdr3_nt: TGTGCCAGCAGCCAAGCCCTAGCGGGGCTAGCCAAAAACATTCAGTACTTC
cdr3_aa: CASSQALAGLAKNIQYF

d_call: NA
v_call: TRBV5-5
clone_size: NA
j_call: TRBJ2-7
cdr3_nt: TGTGCCAGCAGCTTGGCTGAGGTGTCAGGGATCTACGAGCAGTACTTC
cdr3_aa: CASSLAEVSGIYEQYF

d_call: TRBD2
v_call: TRBV30
clone_size: NA
j_call: TRBJ2-5
cdr3_nt: TGTGCCTGGGGGACTAGCGGGAGGGCCGAAGAGACCCAGTACTTC
cdr3_aa: CAWGTSGRAEETQYF

d_call: NA
v_call: TRBV2
clone_size: NA
j_call: TRBJ1-1
cdr3_nt: TGTGCCAGCAGTGAAGAGACGTCCGCTGAAGCTTTCTTT
cdr3_aa: CASSEETSAEAFF

d_call: NA
v_call: TRBV5-8
clone_size: NA
j_call: TRBJ2-5
cdr3_nt: TGTGCCAGCAGCGGAAACCTACTAGAGACCCAGTACTTC
cdr3_aa: CASSGNLLETQYF

d_call: NA
v_call: TRBV19
clone_size: once
j_call: TRBJ2-2
cdr3_nt: TGTGCCAGCCTCCACTTTAACACCGGGGAGCTGTTTTTT
cdr3_aa: CASLHFNTGELFF

d_call: TRBD2
v_call: TRBV5-1
clone_size: NA
j_call: TRBJ2-2
cdr3_nt: TGCGCCAGCAGCTTGGCGGCTAGCGGGAGCCACACCGGGGAGCTGTTTTTT
cdr3_aa: CASSLAASGSHTGELFF

d_call: NA
v_call: TRBV11-2
clone_size: few
j_call: TRBJ2-2
cdr3_nt: TGTGCCAGCAGCTTTGGGGCCGGGGAGCTGTTTTTT
cdr3_aa: CASSFGAGELFF

d_call: NA
v_call: TRBV5-5
clone_size: NA
j_call: TRBJ2-3
cdr3_nt: TGTGCCAGCAGCTTGTTCTCCGGAACCACAGATACGCAGTATTTT
cdr3_aa: CASSLFSGTTDTQYF

d_call: NA
v_call: TRBV19
clone_size: once
j_call: TRBJ2-5
cdr3_nt: TGTGCCAGTAGTGCGGACGGTCCCGGGGACCAGTACTTC
cdr3_aa: CASSADGPGDQYF

d_call: TRBD2
v_call: TRBV6-1
clone_size: NA
j_call: TRBJ2-6
cdr3_nt: TGTGCCAGCAGTGCAGCTACGGGGGGGGGCCCTGGGGCCAACGTCCTGACTTTC
cdr3_aa: CASSAATGGGPGANVLTF

d_call: TRBD2
v_call: TRBV5-1
clone_size: NA
j_call: TRBJ2-5
cdr3_nt: TGCGCCAGCAGCTTCCCCAGGACTAGCGGGAGAGCAGAGACCCAGTACTTC
cdr3_aa: CASSFPRTSGRAETQYF

d_call: NA
v_call: TRBV4-2
clone_size: once
j_call: TRBJ2-7
cdr3_nt: TGTGCCAGCAGCCGGGAAGGAGCGGGTCCCTACGAGCAGTACTTC
cdr3_aa: CASSREGAGPYEQYF

d_call: NA
v_call: TRBV7-2
clone_size: NA
j_call: TRBJ2-2
cdr3_nt: TGTGCCAGCAGACCAGGGTTCGTCACCGGGGAGCTGTTTTTT
cdr3_aa: CASRPGFVTGELFF

d_call: NA
v_call: TRBV7-3
clone_size: NA
j_call: TRBJ1-1
cdr3_nt: TGTGCCAGCAGCGACAGTGCGAACACTGAAGCTTTCTTT
cdr3_aa: CASSDSANTEAFF

d_call: NA
v_call: TRBV11-2
clone_size: NA
j_call: TRBJ2-7
cdr3_nt: TGTGCCAGCAGCTTAGTTGGGGGAGAATACGAGCAGTACTTC
cdr3_aa: CASSLVGGEYEQYF

d_call: NA
v_call: TRBV7-9
clone_size: many
j_call: TRBJ2-7
cdr3_nt: TGTGCCAGCAGCTTTTTCAGTTGGGGGGACCCCTACGAGCAGTACTTC
cdr3_aa: CASSFFSWGDPYEQYF

d_call: TRBD2
v_call: TRBV7-6
clone_size: NA
j_call: TRBJ2-3
cdr3_nt: TGTGCCAGCAGCCCCAGACTAGCGGGCACAGATACGCAGTATTTT
cdr3_aa: CASSPRLAGTDTQYF

d_call: TRBD1
v_call: TRBV13
clone_size: NA
j_call: TRBJ2-7
cdr3_nt: TGTGCCAGCAGCCGAGCAGGACAGGCCTACGAGCAGTACTTC
cdr3_aa: CASSRAGQAYEQYF

d_call: NA
v_call: TRBV28
clone_size: NA
j_call: TRBJ2-7
cdr3_nt: TGTGCCAGCAGTTATGCCGGGACCACACCCGAGCAGTACTTC
cdr3_aa: CASSYAGTTPEQYF

d_call: TRBD1
v_call: TRBV7-9
clone_size: NA
j_call: TRBJ1-5
cdr3_nt: TGTGCCAGCGAGGGGACAGTCAATCAGCCCCAGCATTTT
cdr3_aa: CASEGTVNQPQHF

d_call: TRBD1
v_call: TRBV18
clone_size: NA
j_call: TRBJ2-7
cdr3_nt: TGTGCCAGCTCGATAACGTCAGGGGGCCACGAGCAGTACTTC
cdr3_aa: CASSITSGGHEQYF

d_call: TRBD1
v_call: TRBV2
clone_size: few
j_call: TRBJ2-3
cdr3_nt: TGTGCCAGCAGCGGACAGGGGGCAGGCACAGATACGCAGTATTTT
cdr3_aa: CASSGQGAGTDTQYF

d_call: NA
v_call: TRBV28
clone_size: NA
j_call: TRBJ2-3
cdr3_nt: TGTGCCAGCAGTATGCTACAGAGGACCACAGATACGCAGTATTTT
cdr3_aa: CASSMLQRTTDTQYF

d_call: TRBD1
v_call: TRBV9
clone_size: NA
j_call: TRBJ2-1
cdr3_nt: TGTGCCAGCAGCCCCTGGACAGGTTGGATCGATGAGCAGTTCTTC
cdr3_aa: CASSPWTGWIDEQFF

d_call: NA
v_call: TRBV5-1
clone_size: NA
j_call: TRBJ2-3
cdr3_nt: TGCGCCAGCAGCTTGGTCCCGGGGACCACAGATACGCAGTATTTT
cdr3_aa: CASSLVPGTTDTQYF

d_call: TRBD2
v_call: TRBV2
clone_size: NA
j_call: TRBJ2-3
cdr3_nt: TGTGCCAGCGGGAGGGCCCTCACAGATACGCAGTATTTT
cdr3_aa: CASGRALTDTQYF

d_call: NA
v_call: TRBV7-2
clone_size: NA
j_call: TRBJ1-2
cdr3_nt: TGTGCCAGCAGCTTAGCAGACAGCCCCTATGGCTACACCTTC
cdr3_aa: CASSLADSPYGYTF

d_call: TRBD2
v_call: TRBV4-3
clone_size: NA
j_call: TRBJ2-7
cdr3_nt: TGCGCCAGCAGCCAAGAAGGGACTAGCGTTTTCCCCTACGAGCAGTACTTC
cdr3_aa: CASSQEGTSVFPYEQYF